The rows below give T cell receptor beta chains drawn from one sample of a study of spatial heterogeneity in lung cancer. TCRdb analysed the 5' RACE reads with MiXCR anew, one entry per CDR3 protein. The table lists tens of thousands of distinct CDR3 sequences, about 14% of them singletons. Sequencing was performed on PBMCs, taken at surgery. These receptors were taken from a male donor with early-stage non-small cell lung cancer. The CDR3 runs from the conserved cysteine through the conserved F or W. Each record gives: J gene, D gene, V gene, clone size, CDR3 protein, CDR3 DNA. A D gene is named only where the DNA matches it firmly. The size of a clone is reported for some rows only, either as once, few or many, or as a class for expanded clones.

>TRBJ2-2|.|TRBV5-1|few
CASSFQGLGTGELFF
TGCGCCAGCAGCTTCCAGGGGTTGGGCACCGGGGAGCTGTTTTTT
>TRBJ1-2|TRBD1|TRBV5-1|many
CASSPGTEDGYTF
TGCGCCAGCAGCCCCGGGACAGAGGATGGCTACACCTTC
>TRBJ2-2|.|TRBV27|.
CASSLLGRGHTGELFF
TGTGCCAGCAGTCTACTTGGGAGAGGTCACACGGGGGAGCTGTTTTTT
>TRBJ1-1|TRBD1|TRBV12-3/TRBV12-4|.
CASSFGTGGTEAFF
TGTGCCAGCAGTTTTGGGACAGGGGGCACTGAAGCTTTCTTT
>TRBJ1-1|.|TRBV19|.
CASSEDLMNTEAFF
TGTGCCAGTAGTGAGGACCTTATGAACACTGAAGCTTTCTTT
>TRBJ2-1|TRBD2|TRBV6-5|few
CASSPQAGDEQFF
TGTGCCAGCAGTCCGCAAGCGGGAGATGAGCAGTTCTTC
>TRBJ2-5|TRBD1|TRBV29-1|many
CSVRMTGPETQYF
TGCAGCGTTCGGATGACAGGGCCAGAGACCCAGTACTTC
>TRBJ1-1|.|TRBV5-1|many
CASSIGPIMNTEAFF
TGCGCCAGCAGCATCGGACCGATCATGAACACTGAAGCTTTCTTT
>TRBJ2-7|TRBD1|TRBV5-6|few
CASSLTGKASYEQYF
TGTGCCAGCAGCCTGACAGGGAAGGCCTCCTACGAGCAGTACTTC
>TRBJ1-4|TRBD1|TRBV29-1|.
CSVRGQSGTEKLFF
TGCAGCGTACGGGGACAGTCGGGAACTGAAAAACTGTTTTTT
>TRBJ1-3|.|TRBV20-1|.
CSANSEGNTIYF
TGCAGTGCTAACAGCGAAGGAAACACCATATATTTT
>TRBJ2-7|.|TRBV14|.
CASSLGTYEQYF
TGTGCCAGCAGTCTAGGTACCTACGAGCAGTACTTC
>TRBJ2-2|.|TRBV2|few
CASKQETGELFF
TGTGCCAGCAAACAGGAAACCGGGGAGCTGTTTTTT
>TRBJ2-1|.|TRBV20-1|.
CSARLGSSYNEQFF
TGCAGTGCTAGACTCGGGAGTTCCTACAATGAGCAGTTCTTC
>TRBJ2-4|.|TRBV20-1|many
CSARGQAKNIQYF
TGCAGTGCTAGGGGGCAAGCCAAAAACATTCAGTACTTC
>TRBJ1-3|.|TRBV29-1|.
CSVYQRNRGNTIYF
TGCAGCGTCTATCAACGCAACAGGGGAAACACCATATATTTT
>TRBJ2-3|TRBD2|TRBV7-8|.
CASSFLAGLTDTQYF
TGTGCCAGCAGCTTCCTAGCGGGGCTCACAGATACGCAGTATTTT
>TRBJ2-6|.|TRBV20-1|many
CSARDPWAGANVLTF
TGCAGTGCTAGAGATCCGTGGGCTGGGGCCAACGTCCTGACTTTC
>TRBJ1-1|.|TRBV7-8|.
CASSLASGGTEAFF
TGTGCCAGCAGCTTAGCTTCGGGGGGCACTGAAGCTTTCTTT
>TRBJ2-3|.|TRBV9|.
CASSVEAGYTDTQYF
TGTGCCAGCAGCGTAGAGGCCGGCTACACAGATACGCAGTATTTT
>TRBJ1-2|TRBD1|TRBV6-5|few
CASSPTTGGRYGYTF
TGTGCCAGCAGTCCCACGACAGGGGGACGGTATGGCTACACCTTC
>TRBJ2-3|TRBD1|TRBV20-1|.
CSAGGFTDTQYF
TGCAGTGCAGGGGGCTTCACAGATACGCAGTATTTT
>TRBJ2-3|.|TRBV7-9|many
CASSPRADTQYF
TGTGCCAGCAGCCCGCGGGCAGATACGCAGTATTTT
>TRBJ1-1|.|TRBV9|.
CASSILSGGNTEAFF
TGTGCCAGCAGCATCCTGTCCGGGGGGAACACTGAAGCTTTCTTT
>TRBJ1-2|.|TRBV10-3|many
CATQINYGYTF
TGTGCCACACAGATTAACTATGGCTACACCTTC
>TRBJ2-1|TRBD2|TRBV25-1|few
CASRKAGGTYNEQFF
TGTGCCAGCAGGAAAGCGGGGGGTACCTACAATGAGCAGTTCTTC
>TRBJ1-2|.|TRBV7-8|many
CASSPRQDDGYTF
TGTGCCAGCAGCCCACGACAGGATGACGGCTACACCTTC
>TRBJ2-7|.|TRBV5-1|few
CASSLDTATYEQYF
TGCGCCAGCAGCTTGGACACAGCGACTTACGAGCAGTACTTC
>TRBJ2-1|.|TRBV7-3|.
CTSSPAASYNEQFF
TGTACCAGCAGCCCAGCGGCCTCCTACAATGAGCAGTTCTTC
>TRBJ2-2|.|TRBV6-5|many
CASSSIANTGELFF
TGTGCCAGCAGTTCCATAGCGAACACCGGGGAGCTGTTTTTT
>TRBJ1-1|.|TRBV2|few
CASSEEGSNTEAFF
TGTGCCAGCAGTGAAGAGGGGTCGAACACTGAAGCTTTCTTT
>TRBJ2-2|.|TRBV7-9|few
CASSLIIGGNTGELFF
TGTGCCAGCAGCTTAATTATCGGCGGCAACACCGGGGAGCTGTTTTTT
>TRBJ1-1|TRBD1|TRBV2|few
CASSESGTGNSEAFF
TGTGCCAGCAGTGAATCAGGGACAGGGAATTCTGAAGCTTTCTTT
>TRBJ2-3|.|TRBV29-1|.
CSGERVSTDTQYF
TGCAGCGGAGAGCGGGTGAGCACAGATACGCAGTATTTT
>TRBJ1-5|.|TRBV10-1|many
CASSEGSDNQPQHF
TGCGCCAGCAGTGAGGGATCAGACAATCAGCCCCAGCATTTT
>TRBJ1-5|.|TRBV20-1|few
CSARVGVGQPQHF
TGCAGTGCTAGGGTCGGGGTCGGACAGCCCCAGCATTTT
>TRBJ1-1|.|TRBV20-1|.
CSASKFMNTEAFF
TGCAGTGCTAGCAAGTTTATGAACACTGAAGCTTTCTTT
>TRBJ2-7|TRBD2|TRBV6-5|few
CASSRTSGLLYEQYF
TGTGCCAGCAGTCGGACTAGCGGGTTACTCTACGAGCAGTACTTC
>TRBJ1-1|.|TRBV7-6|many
CASSPWVNTEAFF
TGTGCCAGCAGCCCCTGGGTTAACACTGAAGCTTTCTTT
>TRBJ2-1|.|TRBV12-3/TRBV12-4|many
CASSLKEGGEQFF
TGTGCCAGCAGTTTAAAGGAAGGGGGTGAGCAGTTCTTC
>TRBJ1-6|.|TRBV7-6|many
CASSSPNSPLHF
TGTGCCAGCAGCTCCCCTAATTCACCCCTCCACTTT
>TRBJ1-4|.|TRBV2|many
CASRGRNREKLFF
TGTGCCAGCCGGGGAAGGAATCGTGAAAAACTGTTTTTT
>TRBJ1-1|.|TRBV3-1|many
CASSQGAGVPEAFF
TGTGCCAGCAGCCAAGGAGCGGGGGTTCCTGAAGCTTTCTTT
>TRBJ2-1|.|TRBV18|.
CASSPRTLFNEQFF
TGTGCCAGCTCACCCCGGACACTCTTCAATGAGCAGTTCTTC